Each of the 2 T cell receptor beta chains below was sequenced from the same sample in a study of cytomegalovirus exposure and HLA in healthy donors. Generated by immunoSEQ multiplex PCR, the TCRdb table keeps only in-frame clones and is missing some. The data show roughly 270,000 clones, roughly 90% seen once. The specimen sequenced was PBMCs. These receptors all stem from a woman between 18 and 29 years old in good health and CMV-seronegative.

This clone has just a few counts. The chain uses TRBV27 and TRBJ2-7; tentatively, D is TRBD2 (5 bases). The CDR3 loop spans 11 amino acids. Germline loops: CDR1 MNHEY, CDR2 SMNVEV (reference sequence). The ends were cut back, 5 bases at V and 7 bases at J, with 9 bases in the middle. The CDR3, as DNA: TGTGCCAGCAGTGGGTCGGGGGAGCAGTACTTC. This gives the protein CASSGSGEQYF.

This chain links TRBV28 with TRBJ2-1, with 10 bases fitting TRBD2. Germline CDR1 reads MDHEN; CDR2 reads SYDVKM. V shed 3 bases and J 4 bases; nucleotides not matched to a gene: 12. The CDR3 is 18 residues long. In DNA, the CDR3 is TGTGCCAGCAGTTTGATTCTAGCGGGAGCAAATGGGTACAATGAGCAGTTCTTC. Protein: CASSLILAGANGYNEQFF.